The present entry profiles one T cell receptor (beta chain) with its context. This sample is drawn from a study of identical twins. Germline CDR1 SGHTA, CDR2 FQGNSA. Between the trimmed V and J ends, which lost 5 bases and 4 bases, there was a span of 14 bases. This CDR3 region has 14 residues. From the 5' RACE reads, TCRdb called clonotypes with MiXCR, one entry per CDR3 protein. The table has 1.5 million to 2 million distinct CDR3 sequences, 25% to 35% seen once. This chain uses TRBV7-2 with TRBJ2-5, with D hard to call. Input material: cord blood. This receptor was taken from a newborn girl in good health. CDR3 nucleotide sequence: TGTGCCAGCAGCCTAAACGGGTTTCGAGAGACCCAGTACTTC. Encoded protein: CASSLNGFRETQYF.